A single sample is the source of the 14 T cell receptor beta chains below, sequenced in a study of breast tumors, draining lymph nodes, adjacent tissues. Each CDR3 protein gets one entry after TCRdb re-called the multiplex PCR reads with MiXCR. The sample has 11,000 to 15,000 distinct CDR3 sequences; 45% to 70% are singletons. The sequencing sample was made of tumor-adjacent breast tissue. The source of these receptors is a female donor with breast cancer. Some clones in this sample may be carry-over from other donors' samples.

The table lists this clonotype with many counts. This may be a read error, as it is one base from a much larger clone. The rearrangement links TRBV5-8 to TRBJ2-7, with D perhaps given as TRBD1 or TRBD2 (5 bases each). The V gene lost 1 base and the J gene lost 3 bases, with 11 bases spanning the gap. CDR1 is SGHTS, CDR2 YDEGEE, per germline. The CDR3 contains 14 residues. The CDR3 nucleotides are TGTGCCAGCAGCTTGAAAGGGGCGGGCTACGAGCAGTACTTC. Protein product: CASSLKGAGYEQYF. Full variable domain (remainder filled in from reference TRBV5-8 and TRBJ2-7): EAGVTQSPTHLIKTRGQQATLRCSPISGHTSVYWYQQALGLGLQFLLWYDEGEERNRGNFPPRFSGRQFPNYSSELNVNALELEDSALYLCASSLKGAGYEQYFGPGTRLTVT.

The chain couples TRBV29-1 to TRBJ2-1; D may match TRBD1 or TRBD2 (5 bases each). Germline V gives CDR1 SQVTM, CDR2 ANQGSEA. CDR3 length equals 13 residues. The germline V and J ends were trimmed by 6 bases and 12 bases, with 21 bases remaining between them. CDR3 residues: CSVGDPKGDAQFF. DNA of the CDR3: TGCAGCGTGGGGGACCCCAAAGGCGATGCGCAGTTCTTC.

The chain carries TRBV7-2 and TRBJ1-3; D call uncertain. V was clipped by 0 bases and J by 0 bases, with 12 bases between them. Per germline, CDR1 SGHTA and CDR2 FQGNSA. CDR3 size: 17 residues. The CDR3 DNA follows: TGTGCCAGCAGCTTAGCCCCCGGCCTTCACTCTGGAAACACCATATATTTT. As protein: CASSLAPGLHSGNTIYF.

The rearrangement links TRBV7-3 to TRBJ2-3; no reliable D call. The CDR3 loop spans 12 amino acids. CDR1 is SGHTA and CDR2 is FQGTGA in the germline V gene. The V end was cut by 5 bases, the J end by 8 bases, with 11 bases between. The CDR3 reads CASSPGDGTQYF. The CDR3 nucleotides are TGTGCCAGCAGCCCAGGAGACGGTACGCAGTATTTT. Together with reference TRBV7-3 and TRBJ2-3, the CDR3 gives the full variable domain: GAGVSQTPSNKVTEKGKYVELRCDPISGHTALYWYRQSLGQGPEFLIYFQGTGAADDSGLPNDRFFAVRPEGSVSTLKIQRTERGDSAVYLCASSPGDGTQYFGPGTRLTVL.

This chain connects TRBV15 to TRBJ2-3, with 7 bases matching TRBD1. The germline V gene encodes CDR1 LNHNV and CDR2 YYDKDF (reference sequence). The CDR3 sequence is 17 residues long. V lost 6 bases to trimming and J lost 0 bases; unmatched junction nucleotides: 12. The CDR3 spells CATSFLGTASSTDTQYF. CDR3 coding DNA: TGTGCCACCAGTTTTCTTGGGACAGCTTCTAGCACAGATACGCAGTATTTT.

This clonotype was seen repeatedly, ten times or more. The chain links TRBV7-2 to TRBJ2-4; D may correspond to TRBD1 or TRBD2 (6 bases each). Germline-derived CDR1 and CDR2 are SGHTA and FQGNSA. The CDR3 runs to 18 residues. Deletions cut 5 bases from V and 7 bases from J, with 27 bases between. CDR3 DNA sequence: TGTGCCAGCAGCGTAGAGGAGAGTAGGGGGGACATACTTAACATTCAGTACTTC. Its translation: CASSVEESRGDILNIQYF. Based on the CDR3 plus reference TRBV7-2 and TRBJ2-4, the full variable domain is GAGVSQSPSNKVTEKGKDVELRCDPISGHTALYWYRQSLGQGLEFLIYFQGNSAPDKSGLPSDRFSAERTGGSVSTLTIQRTQQEDSAVYLCASSVEESRGDILNIQYFGAGTRLSVL.

The gene calls are TRBV19 and TRBJ2-3; D assignment may be TRBD1 or TRBD2 (6 bases each). This CDR3 is built from 16 residues. The germline V gene encodes CDR1 LNHDA and CDR2 SQIVND (reference sequence). Trimming left V 6 bases short and J 2 bases short, with 18 bases between. CDR3 sequence: CASSASGGQYTDTQYF. Here the CDR3 DNA reads TGTGCCAGTAGCGCAAGTGGGGGGCAGTACACAGATACGCAGTATTTT.

In this sample, this clonotype turned up many times. Its ends do not fully match the called genes, so a read error is possible. The chain carries TRBV6-6 and TRBJ1-2, with D possibly TRBD1 on 5 matching bases. The CDR3 contains 14 residues. CDR1 is MNHNY, CDR2 SVGAGI, per germline (reference sequence). In DNA, the CDR3 is TGTGCCAGCAGTCACTCGACAGTTTACTATGGCTACACCTTC. It is translated as CASSHSTVYYGYTF.

This clonotype appeared many times. A read error is possible here, since a much larger clone lies one base away. The chain carries TRBV5-6 and TRBJ1-2, with D perhaps matching TRBD1 (6 bases). Germline assignment: CDR1 SGHDT and CDR2 YYEEEE. The V end was cut by 3 bases, the J end by 8 bases, with 20 bases between. The CDR3 has 15 residues. The chain's CDR3 is CASSSAGAASWGYTF. As DNA, the CDR3 is TGTGCCAGCAGCTCTGCAGGGGCCGCATCATGGGGCTACACCTTC.

This clonotype was found once. A read error is possible here, since a much larger clone lies one base away. The V call is TRBV5-8, the J call TRBJ1-1; D uncertain. V was clipped by 2 bases and J by 6 bases, with 5 bases between them. Germline V gene sequence: CDR1 SGHTS, CDR2 YDEGEE. The CDR3 length is 11 residues. CDR3 sequence (DNA): TGTGCCAGCAGCTTATGGGCTGAAGCTTTCTTT. Translating it yields CASSLWAEAFF. The complete variable domain, with remaining parts taken from reference TRBV5-8 and TRBJ1-1, reads EAGVTQSPTHLIKTRGQQATLRCSPISGHTSVYWYQQALGLGLQFLLWYDEGEERNRGNFPPRFSGRQFPNYSSELNVNALELEDSALYLCASSLWAEAFFGQGTRLTVV.

J is TRBJ2-1 and V is TRBV11-3; TRBD2 aligns across 13 bases. V shed 4 bases, J shed 8 bases, and the junction held 8 bases outside the gene matches. Germline CDR1 is SGHNT and CDR2 is YENEEA. The CDR3 runs 16 residues. Written as DNA, the CDR3 is TGTGCCAGCAGCTCAAAAGGACTAGCGGGAGTTGATGAGCAGTTCTTC. Its protein product is CASSSKGLAGVDEQFF.

V is TRBV11-3 and J is TRBJ1-2; 7 nucleotides agree with TRBD1. The CDR3 loop spans 16 amino acids. The germline CDR1 and CDR2 sequences are SGHNT and YENEEA. With 0 bases clipped from V and 0 bases from J, the junction kept 4 bases outside the gene matches. The DNA of the CDR3 is TGTGCCAGCAGCTTAGAGCCCACAGGGGCTAACTATGGCTACACCTTC. As protein: CASSLEPTGANYGYTF.

The V call is TRBV28, the J call TRBJ2-5; 9 positions agree with TRBD1. With 6 bases clipped from V and 7 bases from J, the junction kept 9 bases outside the gene matches. From germline, CDR1 is MDHEN and CDR2 SYDVKM. The CDR3 loop spans 14 amino acids. The CDR3 loop is CASSPRDRARTQYF. The CDR3 DNA follows: TGTGCCAGCAGCCCCCGGGACAGGGCGCGGACCCAGTACTTC.

By proportion, this clonotype is medium-sized (0.01 to 0.1%). V is TRBV3-1 and J is TRBJ1-6; D unresolved. Between the trimmed V and J ends, which lost 1 base and 7 bases, there was a span of 11 bases. The germline V gene has CDR1 LGHDT and CDR2 YNNKEL (reference sequence). The CDR3 loop spans 15 amino acids. The CDR3 DNA reads as TGTGCCAGCAGCCAAGGCCAGAGTGGCAATTCACCCCTCCACTTT. Protein product: CASSQGQSGNSPLHF. Combining the CDR3 with reference TRBV3-1 and TRBJ1-6 gives the whole variable domain DTAVSQTPKYLVTQMGNDKSIKCEQNLGHDTMYWYKQDSKKFLKIMFSYNNKELIINETVPNRFSPKSPDKAHLNLHINSLELGDSAVYFCASSQGQSGNSPLHFGNGTRLTVT.